The clone carrying this TCR beta chain was counted only a few times. Its antigen is not known. Peptide-pool stimulation followed by sequencing identified expanded antigen-specific CD4+ clonotypes in the ViraFEST assay. When less than 11 days of culture had elapsed, CD4+ T cells were isolated. Two doses of either BNT162b2 or mRNA-1273 were given to each participant. Nucleocapsid antibody tests were negative, and the vaccine recipients had no prior SARS-CoV-2 infection. Cultures of some 1.8 million PBMC per well contained around 11 IU/ml IL-2 plus 10 ug/ml peptides. The entry originates in a study of vaccination effects on CD4 cells after COVID-19. Study information: Post-vaccine specimens arrived a median 72 days past the second dose.

Sequencing was performed with immunoSEQ multiplex PCR; in TCRdb, only in-frame clones are kept and a portion is missing. The sample consists of roughly 59,000 clones, 75% to 85% of them appearing once. V gave up 2 bases and J gave up 3 bases, with 4 bases separating them. The germline gives CDR1 LNHDA, CDR2 SQIVND (reference sequence). The CDR3 spans 13 residues. Broader study findings: Small numbers of convalescent patients limited the study. It also lacked early post-infection timepoints.

The source was CD4+ T cells from PBMCs cultured with HCoV-OC43 spike peptides, collected after COVID-19 vaccination. The subset was: HCoV-OC43 spike overlapping peptide pool stimulation. The chain couples TRBV19 to TRBJ2-2, with no clear D. The TCR originated in a human donor who received a COVID-19 vaccine. The CDR3 region has the DNA TGTGCCAGTAGTATACCCCACACCGGGGAGCTGTTTTTT. This sequence encodes CASSIPHTGELFF.